Listed here are 16 T cell receptor beta chains from one sample, sequenced in a study of blood T cell repertoires in COVID-19. Only in-frame clones appear in the TCRdb table, and some are missing; sequencing was by immunoSEQ multiplex PCR. In the table there are over 120,000 clones, 60% to 80% of which are singletons. Sequencing was carried out using peripheral blood. Source of these receptors: a woman in her forties or fifties with active or convalescent COVID-19.

The V and J genes are TRBV6-6 and TRBJ1-4; D uncertain. Germline-derived CDR1 and CDR2 are MNHNY and SVGAGI (reference sequence). The CDR3 loop spans 14 amino acids. Trimming took 3 bases from V and 5 from J, leaving 10 bases between them. CDR3 residues: CASSYGGKNEKLFF. The CDR3 DNA reads as TGTGCCAGCAGTTATGGCGGAAAAAATGAAAAACTGTTTTTT.

This clone has just a few counts. This chain links TRBV4-2 with TRBJ2-7, with 15 bases matching TRBD2. The CDR3 is made up of 15 amino acids. Germline V gene data show CDR1 as LGHNA and CDR2 as YNFKEQ. V shed 5 bases and J 4 bases; nucleotides not matched to a gene: 3. The CDR3 DNA follows: TGTGCCAGCAGCTCGGGACTAGCGGGGGGTTACGAGCAGTACTTC. This gives the protein CASSSGLAGGYEQYF.

This chain links TRBV6-2 or TRBV6-3 with TRBJ2-1, with 8 bases identical to TRBD2. This CDR3 is built from 15 residues. V was clipped by 6 bases and J by 3 bases; unmatched bases: 7. In germline, CDR1 is MNHEY, CDR2 SVGEGT. As DNA, the CDR3 is TGTGCCAGCAGCTCAGCTAGCGGGTTCTACAATGAGCAGTTCTTC. Translated, it gives CASSSASGFYNEQFF.

This clone was counted once. V usage is TRBV30 and J usage is TRBJ1-5; unclear D gene. Germline V gives CDR1 GTSNPN, CDR2 SVGIG (reference sequence). CDR3 length: 13 residues. The V end was cut by 2 bases, the J end by 2 bases, with 7 bases between. CDR3 sequence reads: CAWSFGGNQPQHF. CDR3 DNA: TGTGCCTGGAGTTTCGGGGGCAATCAGCCCCAGCATTTT.

V is TRBV7-2 and J is TRBJ2-3; the D gene is possibly TRBD2 (6 bases). V lost 0 bases and J lost 2, with 15 bases in between. This CDR3 is 17 amino acids long. The V gene's germline CDR1 is SGHTA and CDR2 FQGNSA. The CDR3 here is CASSLAVRRGSTDTQYF. CDR3 DNA: TGTGCCAGCAGCTTAGCGGTTAGGCGGGGCTCCACAGATACGCAGTATTTT.

The chain has TRBV4-2 and TRBJ1-4; 8 bases agree with TRBD1. CDR1 LGHNA and CDR2 YNFKEQ come from the germline V gene. This CDR3 contains 15 residues. V shed 3 bases, J shed 6 bases, and the junction held 6 bases outside the gene matches. CDR3 in amino acids: CASSQWTGQDEKLFF. The CDR3 DNA reads as TGTGCCAGCAGCCAGTGGACAGGGCAGGATGAAAAACTGTTTTTT.

This clone appeared a single time. Other DNA sequences in this sample translate to the same CDR3. J is TRBJ2-3 and V is TRBV7-2; 7 bases align to TRBD2. From germline, CDR1 is SGHTA and CDR2 FQGNSA. CDR3 length equals 14 residues. Trimming took 1 base from V and 6 from J; bases not matched to a gene: 4. The CDR3 loop reads CASSLGAGRDTQYF. The CDR3 DNA is TGTGCCAGCAGCTTAGGAGCCGGGAGGGATACGCAGTATTTT. The full variable domain, rest sourced from reference TRBV7-2 and TRBJ2-3, is GAGVSQSPSNKVTEKGKDVELRCDPISGHTALYWYRQSLGQGLEFLIYFQGNSAPDKSGLPSDRFSAERTGGSVSTLTIQRTQQEDSAVYLCASSLGAGRDTQYFGPGTRLTVL.

This clone was counted a few times. The chain carries TRBV28 and TRBJ1-2, with 9 nucleotides matching TRBD1. Germline-derived CDR1 and CDR2 are MDHEN and SYDVKM. J lost 4 bases, V lost 2 bases, and 8 bases had no gene match. This CDR3 contains 16 residues. The CDR3 loop is CASSLTPGQGAYGYTF. The DNA for the CDR3 is TGTGCCAGCAGTTTAACCCCGGGACAGGGTGCCTATGGCTACACCTTC.

This clone was seen just once. The V and J genes are TRBV5-6 and TRBJ2-3, with TRBD1 as a possible D gene (5 bases). The germline gives CDR1 SGHDT, CDR2 YYEEEE. Between the trimmed V and J ends, which lost 1 base and 1 base, there was a span of 10 bases. The length of the CDR3 is 15 residues. This CDR3 reads CASSLRGYGTDTQYF. CDR3 nucleotide sequence: TGTGCCAGCAGCTTGAGGGGTTACGGCACAGATACGCAGTATTTT.

This clone has only a few counts. V and J are TRBV11-2 and TRBJ1-6; 7 positions match TRBD1. Germline V CDR1 and CDR2: SGHAT, FQNNGV. This CDR3 contains 15 residues. V dropped 0 bases and J dropped 9; count of bases not matched to a gene: 5. CDR3 in DNA: TGTGCCAGCAGCTTAGAGCAGGGGGATAGTTCACCCCTCCACTTT. Translation gives CASSLEQGDSSPLHF.

This clone was counted a few times. The V call is TRBV6-2 or TRBV6-3, the J call TRBJ1-1; 7 bases are a match to TRBD1. Looked up from germline, CDR1 is MNHEY and CDR2 is SVGEGT. Trimming took 5 bases from V and 4 from J; bases not matched to a gene: 7. The CDR3 spans 14 residues. The CDR3 protein is CASSRQGLITEAFF. The CDR3, as DNA: TGTGCCAGCAGTCGACAGGGCTTGATCACTGAAGCTTTCTTT.

A word on this clone: Other nucleotide sequences in the sample specify the same CDR3. This chain connects TRBV18 to TRBJ1-1; D remains ambiguous. Germline V gene lookup returns CDR1 KGHSH and CDR2 LQKENI. Trimming cost V 1 base and J 3 bases, with 6 bases left between them. This CDR3 region has 13 residues. CDR3 DNA: TGTGCCAGCTCACCACTTCAGGACACTGAAGCTTTCTTT. Translated, it gives CASSPLQDTEAFF. The full variable domain, with the rest looked up from reference TRBV18 and TRBJ1-1, is NAGVMQNPRHLVRRRGQEARLRCSPMKGHSHVYWYRQLPEEGLKFMVYLQKENIIDESGMPKERFSAEFPKEGPSILRIQQVVRGDSAAYFCASSPLQDTEAFFGQGTRLTVV.

The V gene is TRBV6-4, the J gene TRBJ1-1; D gene uncertain. The germline CDR1 and CDR2 sequences are MRHNA and SNTAGT. Trimming removed 5 bases from V and 1 base from J, with 11 bases in between. There are 14 residues in the CDR3. CDR3 coding DNA: TGTGCCAGCAGTTCGACACATTCGAACACTGAAGCTTTCTTT. Translated: CASSSTHSNTEAFF.

The chain joins TRBV5-1 to TRBJ2-1; 8 nucleotides align to TRBD1. After removal of 0 bases from V and 7 bases from J, the junction contained 15 bases not matched to a gene. This CDR3 has 18 residues. CDR1 and CDR2 (germline): SGHRS, YFSETQ. The CDR3 loop reads CASSLALFSDRAGNEQFF. CDR3 nucleotide sequence: TGCGCCAGCAGCTTGGCCCTGTTCTCGGACAGGGCTGGGAATGAGCAGTTCTTC. Drawing the rest from reference TRBV5-1 and TRBJ2-1, the complete variable domain is KAGVTQTPRYLIKTRGQQVTLSCSPISGHRSVSWYQQTPGQGLQFLFEYFSETQRNKGNFPGRFSGRQFSNSRSEMNVSTLELGDSALYLCASSLALFSDRAGNEQFFGPGTRLTVL.

The chain employs TRBV6-5 and TRBJ1-2; 9 bases map to TRBD1. After removal of 4 bases from V and 4 bases from J, the junction contained 1 base not matched to a gene. Germline V gene data show CDR1 as MNHEY and CDR2 as SVGAGI. The CDR3 runs 13 residues. The CDR3 coding sequence is TGTGCCAGCAGTTCACAGGGGGCCTATGGCTACACCTTC. Translation: CASSSQGAYGYTF.

The V call is TRBV19, the J call TRBJ2-3; 9 bases are a match to TRBD1. Germline CDR1 is LNHDA and CDR2 is SQIVND (reference sequence). Trimming removed 1 base from V and 4 bases from J; junction bases left unmatched: 15. The CDR3 runs to 19 residues. DNA for the CDR3: TGTGCCAGTAGTATAGGGGCCTGGACAGGGGAGTTCGGGGCAGATACGCAGTATTTT. It yields the protein CASSIGAWTGEFGADTQYF.